One and the same sample provided the 27 T cell receptor beta chains below, sequenced in a study of identical twins. TCRdb re-analysed the 5' RACE reads in MiXCR, keeping a single row per CDR3 protein. The data contain roughly 700,000 distinct CDR3 sequences, 8.6% of them seen just once; the ten biggest clones take up 0.85% to 1%. These same records also appear under a second study, on yellow fever vaccine responses in identical twins.

What was sequenced was PBMCs. The receptors were sampled from a woman aged 18-29 years in good health.

This clonotype was counted between two and nine times. The chain recombines TRBV7-9 with TRBJ2-1; unclear D gene. Looked up from germline, CDR1 is SEHNR and CDR2 is FQNEAQ (reference sequence). V was trimmed by 4 bases and J by 5 bases, leaving 9 bases between them. The CDR3 sequence is 13 residues long. The DNA of the CDR3 is TGTGCCAGCAGCTCCCCGATAAACAATGAGCAGTTCTTC. It translates to CASSSPINNEQFF.

The chain combines TRBV20-1 with TRBJ2-7, with 7 bases lining up with TRBD1. The germline CDR1 and CDR2 sequences are DFQATT and SNEGSKA (reference sequence). V shed 5 bases and J 1 base; nucleotides not matched to a gene: 11. This CDR3 has 15 amino acids. The CDR3 region is CSADPEGRGSYEQYF. In DNA form, the CDR3 reads TGCAGTGCTGACCCCGAGGGCAGGGGGTCCTACGAGCAGTACTTC.

The V call is TRBV19, the J call TRBJ2-3, with 10 bases identical to TRBD1. The V gene end was trimmed by 6 bases and the J gene end by 11 bases; junction bases not matched to a gene: 5. Germline V lookup: CDR1 LNHDA, CDR2 SQIVND (reference sequence). The CDR3 is 12 residues long. CDR3 amino acids: CASRDRGRGQYF. The CDR3 nucleotides read TGTGCCAGTAGAGACAGGGGGCGCGGGCAGTATTTT.

This clonotype occurred many times. The chain has TRBV4-2 and TRBJ2-3; 11 nucleotides line up with TRBD2. V lost 0 bases and J lost 0; bases outside the gene matches: 11. There are 20 residues in the CDR3. The V gene's germline CDR1 is LGHNA and CDR2 YNFKEQ. CDR3 protein: CASSQDPGLAGGTSTDTQYF. CDR3 DNA sequence: TGTGCCAGCAGCCAAGATCCTGGGCTAGCGGGAGGCACTAGCACAGATACGCAGTATTTT.

This clonotype showed up just a few times. This chain joins TRBV7-6 and TRBJ2-1; TRBD2 is a possible D gene (5 bases). This CDR3 region has 16 residues. From germline, CDR1 is SGHVS and CDR2 FNYEAQ. V gave up 0 bases and J gave up 0 bases, with 9 bases separating them. The CDR3 spells CASSLARVSSYNEQFF. The CDR3 DNA reads TGTGCCAGCAGCTTAGCGAGGGTAAGCTCCTACAATGAGCAGTTCTTC. Filled out from reference TRBV7-6 and TRBJ2-1, the complete variable domain reads GAGVSQSPRYKVTKRGQDVALRCDPISGHVSLYWYRQALGQGPEFLTYFNYEAQQDKSGLPNDRFSAERPEGSISTLTIQRTEQRDSAMYRCASSLARVSSYNEQFFGPGTRLTVL.

This clonotype was counted only a few times. The rearrangement links TRBV10-3 to TRBJ2-2, with D tentatively TRBD1 (6 bases). Germline V gene data show CDR1 as ENHRY and CDR2 as SYGVKD. V was clipped by 6 bases and J by 5 bases, with 19 bases between them. This CDR3 region has 16 residues. The CDR3 reads CAISQLPGQQTGELFF. CDR3 nucleotides: TGTGCCATCAGCCAACTTCCGGGACAACAAACCGGGGAGCTGTTTTTT.

This rearrangement joins TRBV6-1 to TRBJ2-3, with D unclear. CDR3 size: 13 residues. CDR1 and CDR2 from the germline V gene are MNHNS and SASEGT. V was shortened by 4 bases and J by 5 bases, with 10 bases between the two germline ends. CDR3 residues: CASSGYSGDTQYF. In nucleotides, the CDR3 is TGTGCCAGCAGTGGGTACTCGGGAGATACGCAGTATTTT.

Ten or more counts support this clonotype. V gene TRBV10-3 combines with J gene TRBJ2-3; D is uncertain. V was pared by 4 bases and J by 1 base, with 6 bases between. Germline V lookup: CDR1 ENHRY, CDR2 SYGVKD. CDR3 length equals 13 residues. The CDR3 region has the DNA TGTGCCATCAGTGTTCAGGGCACAGATACGCAGTATTTT. It encodes CAISVQGTDTQYF.

This clonotype was seen ten or more times. V is TRBV6-5 and J is TRBJ2-5; D call uncertain. V was shortened by 0 bases and J by 5 bases, with 4 bases between the two germline ends. This CDR3 has 12 amino acids. Germline V gene data show CDR1 as MNHEY and CDR2 as SVGAGI. CDR3 sequence (DNA): TGTGCCAGCAGTTACTCGAGGGAGACCCAGTACTTC. Encoded protein: CASSYSRETQYF.

This clonotype was found a few times. V and J are TRBV2 and TRBJ2-1, with TRBD2 matching over 12 bases. CDR1 and CDR2 from the germline V gene are SNHLY and FYNNEI. V was clipped by 8 bases and J by 2 bases; unmatched bases: 4. The CDR3 is 15 residues long. CDR3: CASRLAGATYNEQFF. CDR3 nucleotides: TGTGCCAGCCGACTAGCGGGAGCGACCTACAATGAGCAGTTCTTC.

The rearrangement links TRBV29-1 to TRBJ2-3; D is undetermined. Germline V gives CDR1 SQVTM, CDR2 ANQGSEA. Trimming pared 4 bases from V and 3 bases from J, leaving 20 bases between. The CDR3 is 16 amino acids. The CDR3 DNA is TGCAGCGTTGGGCCCGGTTGGGTGGGTATAACAGATACGCAGTATTTT. Its protein product is CSVGPGWVGITDTQYF.

This clonotype was recorded many times. This chain joins TRBV5-1 and TRBJ2-3, with TRBD2 matching 11 bases. Germline V gene data show CDR1 as SGHRS and CDR2 as YFSETQ. This CDR3 spans 15 amino acids. The junction had 3 bases not matched to a gene; V was cut back by 2 bases and J by 4 bases. CDR3 region: CASSLGTSGSDTQYF. CDR3 bases: TGCGCCAGCAGCTTAGGGACTAGCGGTTCAGATACGCAGTATTTT.

The rearrangement joins TRBV4-1 to TRBJ2-7, with a possible D match to TRBD2 (6 bases). Per the germline V gene, CDR1 is MGHRA and CDR2 is YSYEKL. V was cut by 4 bases and J by 0 bases, with 13 bases left in between. This CDR3 comprises 15 residues. CDR3 sequence: CASSLLTGGSYEQYF. The CDR3 nucleotides read TGCGCCAGCAGCCTCCTCACCGGGGGCTCCTACGAGCAGTACTTC.

This clonotype appeared a few times. J is TRBJ2-7 and V is TRBV20-1; maybe TRBD2 (5 bases). V lost 2 bases, J lost 2 bases, and 13 bases lay in between. The CDR3 length is 14 residues. Germline values: CDR1 DFQATT, CDR2 SNEGSKA (reference sequence). The CDR3 region has the DNA TGCAGTGCTAGAAGGCCCGGGATCACCTACGAGCAGTACTTC. It is translated as CSARRPGITYEQYF.

This clonotype showed up many times. The chain combines TRBV7-6 with TRBJ1-5; no firm D call. Germline assignment: CDR1 SGHVS and CDR2 FNYEAQ. The CDR3 is made up of 13 amino acids. V was cut by 1 base and J by 7 bases, with 8 bases left in between. DNA for the CDR3: TGTGCCAGCAGCTTAGGGCCGGGACAGCCCCAGCATTTT. The encoded protein is CASSLGPGQPQHF.

Many counts were recorded for this clonotype. This chain joins TRBV10-1 and TRBJ2-7; D is perhaps TRBD2 (5 bases). V was pared by 4 bases and J by 6 bases, with 13 bases between. In germline, CDR1 is WNHNN, CDR2 SYGVQD (reference sequence). The CDR3 extends over 13 amino acids. The CDR3, as DNA: TGCGCCAGCAGTGTTGGGAGTTCATCCGAGCAGTACTTC. Protein sequence: CASSVGSSSEQYF.

This clonotype was detected a few times. V is TRBV7-2 and J is TRBJ2-4; D not resolved. The CDR3 has 12 amino acids. Between the trimmed V and J ends, which lost 3 bases and 9 bases, there was a span of 9 bases. CDR1 is SGHTA and CDR2 is FQGNSA in the germline V gene. This CDR3 is CASSLSSPIQYF. The CDR3 coding sequence is TGTGCCAGCAGCTTGAGTTCGCCCATTCAGTACTTC.

This clonotype has a count of ten or more. This chain uses TRBV11-2 with TRBJ2-5; TRBD2 agrees at 9 bases. Germline V gives CDR1 SGHAT, CDR2 FQNNGV. This CDR3 comprises 15 residues. J lost 4 bases, V lost 7 bases, and 10 bases had no gene match. The CDR3 here is CASTVIAGDPETQYF. The CDR3, as DNA: TGTGCCAGCACCGTAATAGCGGGAGATCCAGAGACCCAGTACTTC. Complete variable domain (other parts from reference TRBV11-2 and TRBJ2-5): EAGVAQSPRYKIIEKRQSVAFWCNPISGHATLYWYQQILGQGPKLLIQFQNNGVVDDSQLPKDRFSAERLKGVDSTLKIQPAKLEDSAVYLCASTVIAGDPETQYFGPGTRLLVL.

This clonotype was detected a few times. The chain employs TRBV18 and TRBJ2-5, with TRBD2 matching over 7 bases. Germline CDR1 reads KGHSH; CDR2 reads LQKENI. V was clipped by 3 bases and J by 4 bases; unmatched bases: 14. The CDR3 covers 17 residues. As DNA, the CDR3 is TGTGCCAGCTCACCCACTCTGGGGGGGTCGAGTAGAGAGACCCAGTACTTC. Its protein is CASSPTLGGSSRETQYF.

This clonotype has a handful of counts. The chain joins TRBV6-2 or TRBV6-3 to TRBJ2-4; perhaps TRBD2 as D (6 bases). Trimming left V 6 bases short and J 16 bases short, with 16 bases between. CDR1 and CDR2 from the germline V gene are MNHEY and SVGEGT. This CDR3 has 11 residues. The CDR3 spells CASSSGLVGYF. In nucleotides, the CDR3 is TGTGCCAGCAGCTCGGGACTTGTCGGTTACTTC.

V is TRBV28 and J is TRBJ2-7; TRBD2 aligns across 9 bases. The CDR3 runs 17 residues. Germline assignment: CDR1 MDHEN and CDR2 SYDVKM. Trimming cost V 3 bases and J 0 bases; bases outside gene matches: 9. Here the CDR3 reads CASSLGGLAGASYEQYF. DNA of the CDR3: TGTGCCAGCAGTTTGGGGGGACTAGCTGGTGCCTCCTACGAGCAGTACTTC. The full variable domain, its missing parts supplied by reference TRBV28 and TRBJ2-7, is DVKVTQSSRYLVKRTGEKVFLECVQDMDHENMFWYRQDPGLGLRLIYFSYDVKMKEKGDIPEGYSVSREKKERFSLILESASTNQTSMYLCASSLGGLAGASYEQYFGPGTRLTVT.

This clonotype was detected many times. CDR3 loop: CATSDSRQGAETQYF. CDR3 nucleotides: TGTGCCACCAGTGATTCCAGACAGGGGGCAGAGACCCAGTACTTC. The chain couples TRBV24-1 to TRBJ2-5, with 10 bases matching TRBD1. CDR1 and CDR2 (germline): KGHDR, SFDVKD. The V segment lost 2 bases and the J segment 4 bases; nucleotides outside the gene matches: 3. This CDR3 has 15 amino acids.

The chain couples TRBV3-1 to TRBJ2-3; D could derive from TRBD1 or TRBD2 (5 bases each). CDR1 is LGHDT, CDR2 YNNKEL, per germline (reference sequence). There are 17 residues in the CDR3. Between the trimmed V and J ends, which lost 4 bases and 3 bases, there was a span of 20 bases. The CDR3: CASSRGTTSTTTDTQYF. The CDR3 nucleotides read TGTGCCAGCAGCCGAGGGACGACCTCAACAACTACAGATACGCAGTATTTT.

This clonotype was counted a few times. CDR3 protein: CASSSPGSGGAGEQFF. The CDR3 nucleotides are TGTGCCAGCAGTTCACCAGGGAGCGGGGGGGCCGGTGAGCAGTTCTTC. The rearrangement uses TRBV28 and TRBJ2-1, with 10 bases that match TRBD2. Germline CDR1 reads MDHEN; CDR2 reads SYDVKM. The CDR3 extends over 16 amino acids. The J segment lost 9 bases and the V segment lost 4 bases, leaving 12 bases of the junction unmatched.

This chain links TRBV6-6 with TRBJ1-4; D may be TRBD1 (5 bases). V gave up 11 bases and J gave up 7 bases, with 14 bases separating them. The length of the CDR3 is 12 residues. Germline assignment: CDR1 MNHNY and CDR2 SVGAGI (reference sequence). The CDR3: CAGGVWGEKLFF. CDR3 coding DNA: TGTGCCGGGGGGGTATGGGGTGAAAAACTGTTTTTT.

This clonotype has a handful of counts. This chain links TRBV20-1 with TRBJ1-5, with D perhaps matching TRBD1 (6 bases). The germline V gene encodes CDR1 DFQATT and CDR2 SNEGSKA (reference sequence). With 0 bases removed from V and 6 bases from J, the gap between germline ends came to 15 bases. The CDR3 is 15 residues long. The CDR3 bases are TGCAGTGCTAGAGATTCACGACAGGCCCTTCAGCCCCAGCATTTT. Its protein product is CSARDSRQALQPQHF.

This clonotype was found many times. The chain is built from TRBV19 and TRBJ2-7; D is possibly TRBD2 (5 bases). Germline lookup yields CDR1 LNHDA and CDR2 SQIVND (reference sequence). The CDR3 spans 12 residues. V was trimmed by 3 bases and J by 5 bases, leaving 8 bases between them. The CDR3 coding sequence is TGTGCCAGTAGTATCGGAGGACACGAGCAGTACTTC. Translating it yields CASSIGGHEQYF.